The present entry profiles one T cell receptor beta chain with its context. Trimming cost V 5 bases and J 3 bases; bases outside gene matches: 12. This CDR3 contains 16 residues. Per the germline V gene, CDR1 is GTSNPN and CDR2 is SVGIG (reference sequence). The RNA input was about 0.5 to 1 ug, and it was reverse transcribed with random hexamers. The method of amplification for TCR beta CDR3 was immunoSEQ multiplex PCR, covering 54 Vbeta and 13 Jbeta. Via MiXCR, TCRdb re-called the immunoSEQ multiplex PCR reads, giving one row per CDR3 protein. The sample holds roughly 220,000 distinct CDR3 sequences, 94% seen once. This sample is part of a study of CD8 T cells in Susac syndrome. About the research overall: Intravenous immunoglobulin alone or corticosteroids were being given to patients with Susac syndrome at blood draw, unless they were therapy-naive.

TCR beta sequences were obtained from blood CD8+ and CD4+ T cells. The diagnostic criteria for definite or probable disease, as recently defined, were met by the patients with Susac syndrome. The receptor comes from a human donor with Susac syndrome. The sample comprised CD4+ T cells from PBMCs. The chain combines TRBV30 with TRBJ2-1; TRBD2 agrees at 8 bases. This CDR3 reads CAWVPLSGSFYNEQFF. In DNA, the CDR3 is TGTGCCTGGGTTCCTCTCAGCGGGAGCTTCTACAATGAGCAGTTCTTC.